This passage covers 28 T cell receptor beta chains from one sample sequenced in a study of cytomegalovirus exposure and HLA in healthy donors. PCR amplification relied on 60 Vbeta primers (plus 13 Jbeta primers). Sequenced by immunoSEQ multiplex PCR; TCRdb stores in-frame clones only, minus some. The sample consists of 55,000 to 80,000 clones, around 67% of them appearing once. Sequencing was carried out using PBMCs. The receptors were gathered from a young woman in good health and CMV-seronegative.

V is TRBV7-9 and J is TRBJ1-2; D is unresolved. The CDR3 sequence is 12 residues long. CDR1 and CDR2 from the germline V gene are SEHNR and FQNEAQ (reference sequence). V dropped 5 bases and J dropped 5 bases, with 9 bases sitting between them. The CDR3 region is CASSPRNYGYTF. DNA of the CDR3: TGTGCCAGCAGCCCGAGGAATTATGGCTACACCTTC.

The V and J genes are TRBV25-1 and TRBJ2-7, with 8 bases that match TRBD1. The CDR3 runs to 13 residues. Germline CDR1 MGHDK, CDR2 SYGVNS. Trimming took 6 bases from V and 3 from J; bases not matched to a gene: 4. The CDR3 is CASRRTGIYEQYF. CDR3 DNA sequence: TGTGCCAGCAGGAGGACAGGGATCTACGAGCAGTACTTC.

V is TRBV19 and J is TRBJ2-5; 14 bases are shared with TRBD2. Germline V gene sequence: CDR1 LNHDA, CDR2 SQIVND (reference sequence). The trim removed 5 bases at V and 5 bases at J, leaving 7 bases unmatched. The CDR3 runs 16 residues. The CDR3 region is CASSARLAGGPETQYF. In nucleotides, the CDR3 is TGTGCCAGTAGTGCAAGACTAGCGGGGGGGCCGGAGACCCAGTACTTC. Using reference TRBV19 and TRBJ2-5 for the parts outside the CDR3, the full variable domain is DGGITQSPKYLFRKEGQNVTLSCEQNLNHDAMYWYRQDPGQGLRLIYYSQIVNDFQKGDIAEGYSVSREKKESFPLTVTSAQKNPTAFYLCASSARLAGGPETQYFGPGTRLLVL.

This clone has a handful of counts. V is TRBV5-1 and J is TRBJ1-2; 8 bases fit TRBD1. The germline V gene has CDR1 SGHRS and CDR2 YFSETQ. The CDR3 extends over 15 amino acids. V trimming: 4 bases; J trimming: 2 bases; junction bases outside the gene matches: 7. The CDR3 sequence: CASSIGQGSNYGYTF. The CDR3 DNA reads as TGCGCCAGCAGCATCGGACAGGGATCGAACTATGGCTACACCTTC.

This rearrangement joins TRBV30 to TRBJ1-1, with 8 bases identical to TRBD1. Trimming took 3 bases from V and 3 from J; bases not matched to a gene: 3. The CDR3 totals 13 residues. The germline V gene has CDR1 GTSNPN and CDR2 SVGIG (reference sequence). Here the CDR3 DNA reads TGTGCCTGGAGGTACAGGGGGGACACTGAAGCTTTCTTT. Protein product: CAWRYRGDTEAFF.

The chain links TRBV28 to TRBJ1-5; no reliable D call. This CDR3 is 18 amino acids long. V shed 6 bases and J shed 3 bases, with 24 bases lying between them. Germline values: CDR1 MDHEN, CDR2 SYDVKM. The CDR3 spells CASRPPEGLHGLNQPQHF. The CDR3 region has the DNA TGTGCCAGCAGACCCCCTGAGGGCCTCCACGGGCTCAATCAGCCCCAGCATTTT.

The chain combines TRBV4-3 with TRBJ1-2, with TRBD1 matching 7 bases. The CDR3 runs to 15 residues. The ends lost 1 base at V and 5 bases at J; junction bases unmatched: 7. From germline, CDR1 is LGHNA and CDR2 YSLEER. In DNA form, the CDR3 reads TGCGCCAGCAGCCAAGGATTGGGACAGAAATATGGCTACACCTTC. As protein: CASSQGLGQKYGYTF.

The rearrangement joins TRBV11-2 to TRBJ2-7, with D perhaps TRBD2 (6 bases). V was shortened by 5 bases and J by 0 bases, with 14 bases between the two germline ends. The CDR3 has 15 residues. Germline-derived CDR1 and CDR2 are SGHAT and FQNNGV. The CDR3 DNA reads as TGTGCCAGCAGCCGAGCCGGGGGTATCTCCTACGAGCAGTACTTC. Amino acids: CASSRAGGISYEQYF. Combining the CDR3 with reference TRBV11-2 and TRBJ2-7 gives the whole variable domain EAGVAQSPRYKIIEKRQSVAFWCNPISGHATLYWYQQILGQGPKLLIQFQNNGVVDDSQLPKDRFSAERLKGVDSTLKIQPAKLEDSAVYLCASSRAGGISYEQYFGPGTRLTVT.

CDR3 DNA: TGTGCCACCTACAGACAGGGGTCCGGCGAGCAGTACTTC. Translated: CATYRQGSGEQYF. This chain connects TRBV28 to TRBJ2-7; 8 bases align to TRBD1. The CDR3 loop spans 13 amino acids. Germline lookup yields CDR1 MDHEN and CDR2 SYDVKM. With 10 bases clipped from V and 6 bases from J, the junction kept 11 bases outside the gene matches. Variable domain in full (rest from reference TRBV28 and TRBJ2-7): DVKVTQSSRYLVKRTGEKVFLECVQDMDHENMFWYRQDPGLGLRLIYFSYDVKMKEKGDIPEGYSVSREKKERFSLILESASTNQTSMYLCATYRQGSGEQYFGPGTRLTVT.

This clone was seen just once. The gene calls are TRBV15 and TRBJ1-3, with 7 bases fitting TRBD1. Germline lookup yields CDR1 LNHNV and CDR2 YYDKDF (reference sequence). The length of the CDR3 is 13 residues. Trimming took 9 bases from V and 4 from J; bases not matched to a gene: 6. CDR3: CATQTGKGNTIYF. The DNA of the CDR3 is TGTGCCACGCAGACAGGGAAGGGAAACACCATATATTTT.

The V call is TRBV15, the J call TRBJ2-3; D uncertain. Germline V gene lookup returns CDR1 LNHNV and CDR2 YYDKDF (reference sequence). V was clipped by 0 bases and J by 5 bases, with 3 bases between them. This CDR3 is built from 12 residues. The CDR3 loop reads CATSRDQDTQYF. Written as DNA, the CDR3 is TGTGCCACCAGCAGAGATCAAGATACGCAGTATTTT.

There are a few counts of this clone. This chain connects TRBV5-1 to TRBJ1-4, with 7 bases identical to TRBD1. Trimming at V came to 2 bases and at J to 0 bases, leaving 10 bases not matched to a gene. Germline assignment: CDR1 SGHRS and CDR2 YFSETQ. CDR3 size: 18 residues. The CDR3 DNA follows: TGCGCCAGCAGCTTTGAGGAGGGGGCCTTTGCAACTAATGAAAAACTGTTTTTT. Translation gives CASSFEEGAFATNEKLFF. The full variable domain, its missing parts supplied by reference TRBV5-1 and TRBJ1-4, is KAGVTQTPRYLIKTRGQQVTLSCSPISGHRSVSWYQQTPGQGLQFLFEYFSETQRNKGNFPGRFSGRQFSNSRSEMNVSTLELGDSALYLCASSFEEGAFATNEKLFFGSGTQLSVL.

CDR3 nucleotide sequence: TGCGCCAGCAGCCAAGATTACCAGCGGGGGGGGAATGAGCAGTTCTTC. Translation gives CASSQDYQRGGNEQFF. The J gene is TRBJ2-1, the V gene TRBV4-1, with TRBD2 matching over 10 bases. Trimming cost V 0 bases and J 7 bases; bases outside gene matches: 6. This CDR3 is built from 16 residues. Looked up from germline, CDR1 is MGHRA and CDR2 is YSYEKL.

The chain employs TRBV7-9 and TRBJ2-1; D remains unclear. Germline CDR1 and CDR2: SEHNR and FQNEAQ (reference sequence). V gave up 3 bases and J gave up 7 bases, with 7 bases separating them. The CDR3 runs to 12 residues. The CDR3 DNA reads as TGTGCCAGCAGCTTTTCCCAGAATGAGCAGTTCTTC. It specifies CASSFSQNEQFF.

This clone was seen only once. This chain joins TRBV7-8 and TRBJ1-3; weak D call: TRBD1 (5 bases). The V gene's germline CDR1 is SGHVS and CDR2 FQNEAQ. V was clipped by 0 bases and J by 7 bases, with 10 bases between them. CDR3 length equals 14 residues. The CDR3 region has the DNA TGTGCCAGCAGCTTAGCGGGGGGGTACAACACCATATATTTT. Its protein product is CASSLAGGYNTIYF.

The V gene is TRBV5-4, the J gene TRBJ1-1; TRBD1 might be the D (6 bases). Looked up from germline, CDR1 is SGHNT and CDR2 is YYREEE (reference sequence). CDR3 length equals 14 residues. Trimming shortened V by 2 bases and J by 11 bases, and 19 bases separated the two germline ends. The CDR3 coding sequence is TGTGCCAGCAGCTTACTCTCAGGGGATTGGGGGGCTTTCTTT. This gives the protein CASSLLSGDWGAFF.

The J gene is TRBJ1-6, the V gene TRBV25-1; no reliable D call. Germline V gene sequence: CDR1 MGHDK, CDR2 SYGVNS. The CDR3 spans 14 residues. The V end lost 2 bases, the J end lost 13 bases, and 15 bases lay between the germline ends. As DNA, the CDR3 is TGTGCCAGCAGTGAAAGTTTATGGAGCAACCCCCTCCACTTT. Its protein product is CASSESLWSNPLHF.

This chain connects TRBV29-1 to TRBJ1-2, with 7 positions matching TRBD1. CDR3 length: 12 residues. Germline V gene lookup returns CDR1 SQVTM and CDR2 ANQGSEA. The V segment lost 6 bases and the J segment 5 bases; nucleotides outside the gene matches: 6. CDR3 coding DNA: TGCAGCGTGGGGGGACAGCCGTATGGCTACACCTTC. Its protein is CSVGGQPYGYTF.

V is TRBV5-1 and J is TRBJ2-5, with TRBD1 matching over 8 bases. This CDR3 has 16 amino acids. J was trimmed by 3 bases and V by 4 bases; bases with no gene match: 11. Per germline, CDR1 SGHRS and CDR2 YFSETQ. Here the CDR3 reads CASSPPRTGLEETQYF. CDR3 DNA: TGCGCCAGCAGCCCTCCCCGGACAGGGCTCGAAGAGACCCAGTACTTC.

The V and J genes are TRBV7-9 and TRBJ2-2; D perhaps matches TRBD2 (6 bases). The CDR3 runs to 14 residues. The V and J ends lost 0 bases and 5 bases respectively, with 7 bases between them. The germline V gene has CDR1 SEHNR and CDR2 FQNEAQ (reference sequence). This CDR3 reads CASSLAGRTGELFF. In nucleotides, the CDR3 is TGTGCCAGCAGCTTAGCGGGGAGGACCGGGGAGCTGTTTTTT.

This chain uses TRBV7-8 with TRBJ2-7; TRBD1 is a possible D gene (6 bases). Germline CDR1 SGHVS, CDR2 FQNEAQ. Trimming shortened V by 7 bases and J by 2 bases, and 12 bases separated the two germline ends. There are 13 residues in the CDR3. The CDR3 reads CASKQGQAYEQYF. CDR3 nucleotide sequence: TGTGCCAGCAAGCAGGGGCAGGCCTACGAGCAGTACTTC.

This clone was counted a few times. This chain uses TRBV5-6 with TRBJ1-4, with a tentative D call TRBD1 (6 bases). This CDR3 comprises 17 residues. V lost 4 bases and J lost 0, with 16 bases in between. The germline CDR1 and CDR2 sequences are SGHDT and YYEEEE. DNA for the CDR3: TGTGCCAGCAGCCTACTGGAACAGGGTGCAACTAATGAAAAACTGTTTTTT. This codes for CASSLLEQGATNEKLFF.

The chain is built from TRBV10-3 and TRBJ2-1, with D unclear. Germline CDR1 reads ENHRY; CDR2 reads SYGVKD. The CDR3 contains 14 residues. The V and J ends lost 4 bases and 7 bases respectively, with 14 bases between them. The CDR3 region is CAISVGQVGNEQFF. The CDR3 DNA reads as TGTGCCATCAGTGTGGGTCAGGTTGGGAATGAGCAGTTCTTC.

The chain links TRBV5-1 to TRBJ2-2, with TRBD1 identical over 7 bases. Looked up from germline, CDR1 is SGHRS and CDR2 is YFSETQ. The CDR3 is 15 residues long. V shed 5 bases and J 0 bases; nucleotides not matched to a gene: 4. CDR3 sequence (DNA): TGCGCCAGCAGGCCGACAGGGTCGAACACCGGGGAGCTGTTTTTT. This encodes CASRPTGSNTGELFF.

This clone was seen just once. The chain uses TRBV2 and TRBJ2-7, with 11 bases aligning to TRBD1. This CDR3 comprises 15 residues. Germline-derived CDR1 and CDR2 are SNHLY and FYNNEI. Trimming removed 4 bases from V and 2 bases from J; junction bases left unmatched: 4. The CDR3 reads CASSGGQGGTYEQYF. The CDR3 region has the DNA TGTGCCAGCAGTGGGGGACAGGGGGGGACCTACGAGCAGTACTTC.

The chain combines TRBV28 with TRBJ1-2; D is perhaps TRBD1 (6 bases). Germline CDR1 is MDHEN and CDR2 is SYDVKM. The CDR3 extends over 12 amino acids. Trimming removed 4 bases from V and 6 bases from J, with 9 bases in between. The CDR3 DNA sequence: TGTGCCAGCAGTTCAGGACAGAATGGCTACACCTTC. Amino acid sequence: CASSSGQNGYTF.

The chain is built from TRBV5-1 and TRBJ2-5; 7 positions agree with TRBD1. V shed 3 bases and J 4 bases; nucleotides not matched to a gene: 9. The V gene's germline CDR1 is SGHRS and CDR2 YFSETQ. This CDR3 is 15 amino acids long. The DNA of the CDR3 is TGCGCCAGCAGCTCCGGGACAGTTTATCGAGAGACCCAGTACTTC. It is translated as CASSSGTVYRETQYF.

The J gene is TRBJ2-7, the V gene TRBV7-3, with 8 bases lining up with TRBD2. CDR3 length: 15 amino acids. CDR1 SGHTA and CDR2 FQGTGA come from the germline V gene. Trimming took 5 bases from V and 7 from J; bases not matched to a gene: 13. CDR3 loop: CASSQGAGEEGEQYF. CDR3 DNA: TGTGCCAGCAGCCAAGGAGCGGGGGAAGAGGGGGAGCAGTACTTC. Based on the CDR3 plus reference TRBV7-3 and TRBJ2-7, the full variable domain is GAGVSQTPSNKVTEKGKYVELRCDPISGHTALYWYRQSLGQGPEFLIYFQGTGAADDSGLPNDRFFAVRPEGSVSTLKIQRTERGDSAVYLCASSQGAGEEGEQYFGPGTRLTVT.